These T cell receptor beta chains were read from a single sample in a study of tumour-infiltrating T cells in Burkitt lymphoma. The assay was immunoSEQ multiplex PCR, and TCRdb's table has in-frame clones only and misses some. The top ten hold less than 30% of the sample, which has some 4,300 clones, 10% to 15% seen once. The specimen sequenced was tumor tissue. These receptors were collected from a human donor with Burkitt lymphoma. CDR3s include the opening cysteine and the closing phenylalanine or tryptophan. D genes are given only for firm matches. Rows may omit the clone size; those that give it use once, few, many or a size class.

clone size | D gene | J gene | V gene | CDR3 protein | CDR3 DNA
NA | NA | TRBJ2-1 | TRBV7-3 | CASSLGLANEQFF | TGTGCCAGCAGCTTAGGGCTCGCCAATGAGCAGTTCTTC
few | NA | TRBJ1-1 | TRBV30 | CAWTRDNTEAFF | TGTGCCTGGACCCGAGATAATACTGAAGCTTTCTTT
NA | NA | TRBJ2-7 | TRBV15 | CATSRDGTFFEQYF | TGTGCCACCAGCAGAGATGGGACCTTCTTCGAGCAGTACTTC
NA | NA | TRBJ1-1 | TRBV7-9 | CASSLDWLNTEAFF | TGTGCCAGCAGCTTAGACTGGCTGAACACTGAAGCTTTCTTT
few | NA | TRBJ1-2 | TRBV28 | CASSWRPSRGYTF | TGTGCCAGCAGCTGGCGGCCCAGCCGGGGCTACACCTTC
NA | TRBD2 | TRBJ2-1 | TRBV4-2 | CASSQDHGRGLAYRPSSYNEQFF | TGTGCCAGCAGCCAAGATCACGGTCGGGGACTAGCGTACCGCCCAAGCTCCTACAATGAGCAGTTCTTC
NA | NA | TRBJ2-2 | TRBV6-6 | CASSYSGARTGELFF | TGTGCCAGCAGTTACTCGGGGGCGCGGACCGGGGAGCTGTTTTTT
NA | TRBD1 | TRBJ2-3 | TRBV9 | CASSARDSNTDTQYF | TGTGCCAGCAGCGCCCGGGACAGCAATACAGATACGCAGTATTTT
medium-sized | NA | TRBJ2-3 | TRBV28 | CASSLTGAGTDTQYF | TGTGCCAGCAGCCTAACGGGGGCCGGTACAGATACGCAGTATTTT
few | NA | TRBJ1-2 | TRBV7-8 | CASSLGTYGYTF | TGTGCCAGCAGCTTAGGCACATATGGCTACACCTTC
few | NA | TRBJ2-3 | TRBV9 | CASSVAAGSGTDTQYF | TGTGCCAGCAGCGTAGCTGCAGGGTCTGGCACAGATACGCAGTATTTT
NA | NA | TRBJ1-4 | TRBV7-6 | CASSRAGILEEKLFF | TGTGCCAGCAGCCGAGCGGGCATCTTGGAGGAAAAACTGTTTTTT
few | NA | TRBJ1-2 | TRBV28 | CAILKGQAYGYTF | TGTGCCATCCTTAAGGGACAAGCCTATGGCTACACCTTC
NA | TRBD1 | TRBJ1-1 | TRBV4-3 | CASSLTGFVVTEAFF | TGCGCCAGCAGCCTGACAGGGTTTGTAGTAACTGAAGCTTTCTTT
few | NA | TRBJ2-3 | TRBV30 | CAWTRLGQVLSTDTQYF | TGTGCCTGGACACGCCTCGGTCAAGTGCTAAGCACAGATACGCAGTATTTT
NA | NA | TRBJ1-4 | TRBV7-2 | CASSLNPLATNEKLFF | TGTGCCAGCAGCTTAAACCCGCTTGCAACTAATGAAAAACTGTTTTTT
NA | NA | TRBJ2-7 | TRBV11-2 | CASSLVTSYEQYF | TGTGCCAGCAGCTTAGTAACCAGCTACGAGCAGTACTTC
few | TRBD2 | TRBJ2-7 | TRBV6-1 | CASSFLAGGPYEQYF | TGTGCCAGCAGTTTCCTAGCGGGGGGACCCTACGAGCAGTACTTC
few | TRBD1 | TRBJ2-3 | TRBV5-1 | CASSLGQGGIDTQYF | TGCGCCAGCAGCTTGGGACAGGGGGGGATAGATACGCAGTATTTT
few | NA | TRBJ1-1 | TRBV19 | CASSPQGTATEAFF | TGTGCCAGTTCACCACAAGGTACGGCCACTGAAGCTTTCTTT
NA | NA | TRBJ2-3 | TRBV7-3 | CASSLTSGETDTQYF | TGTGCCAGCAGCTTAACGTCGGGAGAAACAGATACGCAGTATTTT
NA | NA | TRBJ2-3 | TRBV4-3 | CASSQVGSSDTQYF | TGCGCCAGCAGCCAAGTTGGGTCCTCAGATACGCAGTATTTT
few | TRBD2 | TRBJ2-1 | TRBV7-8 | CASSFGLAGEYNEQFF | TGTGCCAGCAGCTTCGGACTAGCGGGGGAGTACAATGAGCAGTTCTTC
few | NA | TRBJ2-5 | TRBV5-6 | CASSLFPQETQYF | TGTGCCAGCAGCCTTTTTCCTCAAGAGACCCAGTACTTC
NA | NA | TRBJ1-4 | TRBV14 | CASSPVGIGAQEKLFF | TGTGCCAGCAGCCCTGTTGGGATAGGGGCCCAAGAAAAACTGTTTTTT
NA | NA | TRBJ2-7 | TRBV4-3 | CASSQEWTSYEQYF | TGCGCCAGCAGCCAAGAATGGACCAGCTACGAGCAGTACTTC
few | NA | TRBJ1-2 | TRBV7-6 | CASSPPESGYTF | TGTGCCAGCAGCCCACCGGAGAGTGGCTACACCTTC
NA | TRBD1 | TRBJ2-3 | TRBV5-4 | CASSLANRGADTQYF | TGTGCCAGCAGCTTGGCCAACAGGGGGGCAGATACGCAGTATTTT
few | NA | TRBJ1-5 | TRBV6-6 | CASSYTSPGGVQPQHF | TGTGCCAGCAGTTACACCTCCCCGGGTGGAGTACAGCCCCAGCATTTT
few | NA | TRBJ2-2 | TRBV5-6 | CASSPGVRGGTGELFF | TGTGCCAGCAGCCCCGGAGTCAGGGGAGGAACCGGGGAGCTGTTTTTT
NA | NA | TRBJ2-1 | TRBV19 | CASSLWGSGEQFF | TGTGCCAGTAGCCTTTGGGGAAGCGGGGAGCAGTTCTTC
few | NA | TRBJ1-6 | TRBV7-2 | CASSVDHVQGSSPLHF | TGTGCCAGCAGCGTGGACCATGTGCAGGGAAGTTCACCCCTCCACTTT
NA | TRBD1 | TRBJ1-2 | TRBV5-1 | CASSLVGSDRTGIYGYTF | TGCGCCAGCAGCTTGGTTGGGTCGGACCGGACAGGGATCTATGGCTATACCTTC
few | NA | TRBJ1-5 | TRBV7-8 | CASSLLEDYQPQHF | TGTGCCAGCAGCTTATTGGAGGACTATCAGCCCCAGCATTTT
few | NA | TRBJ1-1 | TRBV6-4 | CASSRGRATEAFF | TGTGCCAGCTCCCGCGGACGGGCAACTGAAGCTTTCTTT
medium-sized | NA | TRBJ1-2 | TRBV28 | CASSPGRPGYTF | TGTGCCAGCAGTCCCGGACGCCCTGGCTACACCTTC
medium-sized | TRBD1 | TRBJ2-7 | TRBV4-1 | CASSQDLWTGLYEQYF | TGCGCCAGCAGCCAAGATCTGTGGACAGGGTTATACGAGCAGTACTTC
NA | NA | TRBJ2-5 | TRBV25-1 | CASSAPGSQETQYF | TGTGCCAGCAGTGCTCCAGGGTCCCAAGAGACCCAGTACTTC
NA | TRBD2 | TRBJ2-3 | TRBV7-6 | CASSLGPSGGSDTQYF | TGTGCCAGCAGCTTAGGTCCTAGCGGGGGCTCAGATACGCAGTATTTT
NA | TRBD2 | TRBJ2-3 | TRBV9 | CASSVRPSGVTDTQYF | TGTGCCAGCAGCGTTAGACCTAGCGGGGTCACAGATACGCAGTATTTT
once | NA | TRBJ1-2 | TRBV28 | CASSLRRGYTF | TGTGCCAGCAGTTTAAGGCGCGGCTACACCTTC
few | TRBD2 | TRBJ2-1 | TRBV9 | CASSPSGGAGEQFF | TGTGCCAGCAGCCCTAGCGGGGGGGCCGGTGAGCAGTTCTTC
few | NA | TRBJ1-5 | TRBV30 | CAWSQEKGPYSNQPQHF | TGTGCCTGGAGTCAAGAAAAGGGGCCTTATAGCAATCAGCCCCAGCATTTT
NA | NA | TRBJ2-1 | TRBV5-1 | CASSLGATLHLDNEQFF | TGCGCCAGCAGCTTGGGGGCCACCCTCCATTTAGACAATGAGCAGTTCTTC
few | NA | TRBJ2-7 | TRBV19 | CASSILTGDYEQYF | TGTGCCAGTAGTATTTTAACTGGGGACTACGAGCAGTACTTC
NA | NA | TRBJ2-7 | TRBV7-9 | CASRPTDGTYEQYF | TGTGCCAGCAGACCAACCGACGGAACCTACGAGCAGTACTTC
few | NA | TRBJ1-6 | TRBV7-2 | CASSLNNRGLYSPLHF | TGTGCCAGCAGCTTAAATAATCGGGGCCTATATTCACCCCTCCACTTT
few | TRBD2 | TRBJ2-7 | TRBV10-3 | CAISTSGSFDEQYF | TGTGCTATCAGCACTAGCGGGAGTTTTGACGAGCAGTACTTC
NA | NA | TRBJ2-1 | TRBV5-5 | CASSLEVYEQFF | TGTGCCAGCAGCTTGGAGGTCTATGAGCAGTTCTTC
few | NA | TRBJ1-3 | TRBV4-2 | CASSQVGRSGNTIYF | TGTGCCAGCAGCCAAGTGGGCCGCTCTGGAAACACCATATATTTT
NA | NA | TRBJ2-7 | TRBV9 | CASSPRRHPYEQYF | TGTGCCAGCAGCCCCCGACGACACCCCTACGAGCAGTACTTC
NA | TRBD1 | TRBJ1-4 | TRBV28 | CASSPTGKVDNEKLFF | TGTGCCAGCAGTCCGACAGGGAAGGTGGATAATGAAAAACTGTTTTTT
NA | NA | TRBJ1-5 | TRBV30 | CAWSVGNNQPQHF | TGTGCCTGGAGTGTGGGGAACAATCAGCCCCAGCATTTT
few | TRBD1 | TRBJ2-5 | TRBV7-9 | CASSLSSRDSVETQYF | TGTGCCAGCAGCTTATCCTCCCGGGACAGCGTAGAGACCCAGTACTTC
few | TRBD1 | TRBJ1-1 | TRBV7-8 | CASSALTGPAEAFF | TGTGCCAGCAGCGCTCTGACAGGGCCGGCAGAGGCTTTCTTT